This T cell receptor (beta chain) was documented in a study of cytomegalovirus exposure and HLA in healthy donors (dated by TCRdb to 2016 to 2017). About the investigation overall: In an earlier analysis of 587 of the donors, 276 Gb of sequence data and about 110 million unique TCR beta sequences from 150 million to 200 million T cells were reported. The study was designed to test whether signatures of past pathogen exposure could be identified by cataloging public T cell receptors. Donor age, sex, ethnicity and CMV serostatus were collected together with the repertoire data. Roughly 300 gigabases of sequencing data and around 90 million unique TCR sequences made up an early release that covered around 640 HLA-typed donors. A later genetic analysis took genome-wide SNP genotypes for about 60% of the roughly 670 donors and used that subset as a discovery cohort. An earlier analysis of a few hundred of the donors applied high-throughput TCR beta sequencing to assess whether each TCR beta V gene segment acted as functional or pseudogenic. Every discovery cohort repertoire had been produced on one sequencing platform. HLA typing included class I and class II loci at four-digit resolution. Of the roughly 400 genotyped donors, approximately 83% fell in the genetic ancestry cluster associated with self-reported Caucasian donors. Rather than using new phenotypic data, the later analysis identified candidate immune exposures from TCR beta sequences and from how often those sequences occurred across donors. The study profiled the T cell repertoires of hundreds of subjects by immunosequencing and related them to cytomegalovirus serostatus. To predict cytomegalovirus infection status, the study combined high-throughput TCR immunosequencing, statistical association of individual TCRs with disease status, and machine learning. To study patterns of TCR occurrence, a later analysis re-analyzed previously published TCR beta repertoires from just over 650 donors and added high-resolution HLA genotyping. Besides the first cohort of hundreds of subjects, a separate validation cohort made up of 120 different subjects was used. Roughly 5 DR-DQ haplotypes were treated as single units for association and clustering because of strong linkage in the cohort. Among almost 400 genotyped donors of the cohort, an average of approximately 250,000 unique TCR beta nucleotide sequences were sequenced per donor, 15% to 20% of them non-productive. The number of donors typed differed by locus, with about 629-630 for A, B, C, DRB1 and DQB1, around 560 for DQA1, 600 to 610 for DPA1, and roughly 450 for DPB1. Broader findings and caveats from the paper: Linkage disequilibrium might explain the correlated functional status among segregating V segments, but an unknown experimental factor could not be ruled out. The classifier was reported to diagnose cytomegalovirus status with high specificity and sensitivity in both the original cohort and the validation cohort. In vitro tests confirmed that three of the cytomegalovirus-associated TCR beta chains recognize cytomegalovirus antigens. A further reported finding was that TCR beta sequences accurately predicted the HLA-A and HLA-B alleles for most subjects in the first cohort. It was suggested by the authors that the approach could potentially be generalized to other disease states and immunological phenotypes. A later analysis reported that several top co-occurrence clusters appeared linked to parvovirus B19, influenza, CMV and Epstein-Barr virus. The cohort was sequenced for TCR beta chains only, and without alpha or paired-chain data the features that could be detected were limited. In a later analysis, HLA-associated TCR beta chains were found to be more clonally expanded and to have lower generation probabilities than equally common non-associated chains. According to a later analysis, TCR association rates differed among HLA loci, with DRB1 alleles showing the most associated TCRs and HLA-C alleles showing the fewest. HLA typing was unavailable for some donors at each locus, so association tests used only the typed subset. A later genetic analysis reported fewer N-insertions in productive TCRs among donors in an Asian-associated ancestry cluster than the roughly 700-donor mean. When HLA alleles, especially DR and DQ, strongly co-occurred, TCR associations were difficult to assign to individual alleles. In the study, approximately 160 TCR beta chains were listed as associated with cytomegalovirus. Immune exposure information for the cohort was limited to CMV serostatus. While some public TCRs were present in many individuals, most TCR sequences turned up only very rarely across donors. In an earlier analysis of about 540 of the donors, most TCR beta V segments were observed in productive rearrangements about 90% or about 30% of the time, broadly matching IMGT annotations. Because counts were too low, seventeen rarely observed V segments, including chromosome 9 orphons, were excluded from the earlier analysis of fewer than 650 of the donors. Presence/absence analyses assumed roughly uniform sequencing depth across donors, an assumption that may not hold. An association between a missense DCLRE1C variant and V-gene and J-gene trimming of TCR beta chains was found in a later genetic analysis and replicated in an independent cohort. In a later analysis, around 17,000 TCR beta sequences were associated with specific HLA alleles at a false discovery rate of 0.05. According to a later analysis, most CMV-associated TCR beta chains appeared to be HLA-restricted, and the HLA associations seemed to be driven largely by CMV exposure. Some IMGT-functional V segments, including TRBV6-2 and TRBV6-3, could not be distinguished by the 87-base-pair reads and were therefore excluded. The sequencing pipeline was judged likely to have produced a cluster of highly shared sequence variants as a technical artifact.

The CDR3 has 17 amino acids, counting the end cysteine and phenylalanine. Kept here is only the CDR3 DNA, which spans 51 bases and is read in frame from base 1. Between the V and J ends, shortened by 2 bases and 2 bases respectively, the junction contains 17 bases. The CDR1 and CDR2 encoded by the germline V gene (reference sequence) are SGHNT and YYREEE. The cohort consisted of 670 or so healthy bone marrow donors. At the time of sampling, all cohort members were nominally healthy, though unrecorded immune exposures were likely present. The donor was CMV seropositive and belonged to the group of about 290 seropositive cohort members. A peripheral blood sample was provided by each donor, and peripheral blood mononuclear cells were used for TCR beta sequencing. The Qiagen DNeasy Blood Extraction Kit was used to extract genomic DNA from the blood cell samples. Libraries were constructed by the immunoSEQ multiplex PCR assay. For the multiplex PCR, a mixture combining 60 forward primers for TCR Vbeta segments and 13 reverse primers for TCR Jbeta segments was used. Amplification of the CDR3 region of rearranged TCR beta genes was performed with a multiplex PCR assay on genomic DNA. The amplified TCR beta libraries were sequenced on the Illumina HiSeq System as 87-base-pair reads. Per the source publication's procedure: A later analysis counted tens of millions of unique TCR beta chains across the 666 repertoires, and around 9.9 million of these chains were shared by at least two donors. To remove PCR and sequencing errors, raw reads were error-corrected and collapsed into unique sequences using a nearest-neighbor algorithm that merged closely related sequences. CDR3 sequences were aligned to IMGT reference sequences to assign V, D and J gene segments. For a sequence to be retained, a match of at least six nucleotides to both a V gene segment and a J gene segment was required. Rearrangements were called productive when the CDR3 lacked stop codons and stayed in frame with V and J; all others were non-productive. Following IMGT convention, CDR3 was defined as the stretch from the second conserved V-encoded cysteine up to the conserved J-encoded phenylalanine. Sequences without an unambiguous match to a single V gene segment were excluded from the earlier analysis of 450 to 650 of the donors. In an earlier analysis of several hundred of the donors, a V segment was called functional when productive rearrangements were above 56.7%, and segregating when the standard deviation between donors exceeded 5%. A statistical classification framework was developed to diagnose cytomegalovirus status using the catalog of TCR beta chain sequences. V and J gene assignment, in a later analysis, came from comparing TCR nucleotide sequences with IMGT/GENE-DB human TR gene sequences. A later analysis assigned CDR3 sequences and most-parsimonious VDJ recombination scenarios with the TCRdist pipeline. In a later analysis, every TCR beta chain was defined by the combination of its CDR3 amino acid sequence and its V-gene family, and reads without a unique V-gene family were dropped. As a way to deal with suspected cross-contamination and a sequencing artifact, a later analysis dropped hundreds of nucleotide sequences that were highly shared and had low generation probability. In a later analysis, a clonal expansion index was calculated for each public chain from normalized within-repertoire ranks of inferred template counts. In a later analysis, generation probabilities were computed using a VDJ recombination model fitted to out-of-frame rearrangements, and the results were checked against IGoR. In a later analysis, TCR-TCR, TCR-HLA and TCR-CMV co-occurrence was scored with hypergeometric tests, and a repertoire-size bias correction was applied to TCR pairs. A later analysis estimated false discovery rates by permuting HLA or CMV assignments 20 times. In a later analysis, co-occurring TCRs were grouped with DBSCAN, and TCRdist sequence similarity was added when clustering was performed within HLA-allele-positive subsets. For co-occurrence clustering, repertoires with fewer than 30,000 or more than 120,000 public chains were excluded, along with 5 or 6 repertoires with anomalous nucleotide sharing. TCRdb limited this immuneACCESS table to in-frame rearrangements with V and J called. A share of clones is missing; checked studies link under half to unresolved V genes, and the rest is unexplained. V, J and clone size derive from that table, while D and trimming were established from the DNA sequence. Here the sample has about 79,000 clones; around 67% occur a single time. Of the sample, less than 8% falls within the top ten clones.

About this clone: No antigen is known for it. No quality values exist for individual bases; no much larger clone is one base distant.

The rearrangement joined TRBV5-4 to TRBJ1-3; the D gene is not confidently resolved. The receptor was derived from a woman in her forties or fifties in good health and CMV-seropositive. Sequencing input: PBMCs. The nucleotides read TGTGCCAGCAGCTTAGATCTTACCGGAGGCGCTGGAAACACCATATATTTT. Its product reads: CASSLDLTGGAGNTIYF.